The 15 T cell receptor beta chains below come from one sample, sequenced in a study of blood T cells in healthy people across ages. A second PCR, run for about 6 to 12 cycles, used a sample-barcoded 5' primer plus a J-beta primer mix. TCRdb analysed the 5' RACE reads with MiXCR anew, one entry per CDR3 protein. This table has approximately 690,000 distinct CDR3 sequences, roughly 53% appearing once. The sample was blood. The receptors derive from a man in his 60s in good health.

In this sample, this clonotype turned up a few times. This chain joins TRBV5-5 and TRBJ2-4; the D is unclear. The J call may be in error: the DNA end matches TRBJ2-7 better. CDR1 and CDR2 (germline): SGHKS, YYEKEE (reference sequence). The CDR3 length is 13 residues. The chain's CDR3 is CASSLEAQYEQYF. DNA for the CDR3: TGTGCCAGCAGCTTGGAAGCGCAATACGAGCAGTACTTC.

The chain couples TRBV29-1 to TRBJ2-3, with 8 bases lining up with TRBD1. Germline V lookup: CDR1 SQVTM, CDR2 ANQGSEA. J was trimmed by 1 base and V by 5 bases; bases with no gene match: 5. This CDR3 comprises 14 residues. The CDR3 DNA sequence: TGCAGCGTTCGGGTCAGGGGGCGCACAGATACGCAGTATTTT. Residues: CSVRVRGRTDTQYF.

As DNA, the CDR3 is TGCGCCAGCACCCCGCAGAACACAGATACGCAGTATTTT. It codes for CASTPQNTDTQYF. The J gene is TRBJ2-3, the V gene TRBV5-1, with D uncertain. Deletions cut 6 bases from V and 2 bases from J, with 10 bases between. The CDR3 runs 13 residues. From germline, CDR1 is SGHRS and CDR2 YFSETQ.

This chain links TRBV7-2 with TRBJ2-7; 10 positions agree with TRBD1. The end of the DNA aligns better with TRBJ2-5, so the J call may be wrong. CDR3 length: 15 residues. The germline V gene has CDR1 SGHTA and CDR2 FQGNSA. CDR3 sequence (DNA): TGTGCCAGCAGCTTAGGGACAGGGGGGGTAGAGACCCAGTACTTC. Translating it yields CASSLGTGGVETQYF.

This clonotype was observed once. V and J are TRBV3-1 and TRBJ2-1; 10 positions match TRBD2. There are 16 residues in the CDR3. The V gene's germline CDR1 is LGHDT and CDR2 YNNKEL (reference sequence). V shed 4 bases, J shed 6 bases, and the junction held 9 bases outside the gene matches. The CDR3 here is CASSPAGGRLGNEQFF. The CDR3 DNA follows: TGTGCCAGCAGCCCAGCGGGGGGGCGATTGGGCAATGAGCAGTTCTTC.

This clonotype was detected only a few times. The CDR3 bases are TGTGCCAGCAGTTTTTCAAGCCCCTACGAGCAGTACTTC. Translation gives CASSFSSPYEQYF. This rearrangement joins TRBV12-3 or TRBV12-4 to TRBJ2-7; no clear D gene. The V and J ends lost 3 bases and 2 bases respectively, with 8 bases between them. There are 13 residues in the CDR3.

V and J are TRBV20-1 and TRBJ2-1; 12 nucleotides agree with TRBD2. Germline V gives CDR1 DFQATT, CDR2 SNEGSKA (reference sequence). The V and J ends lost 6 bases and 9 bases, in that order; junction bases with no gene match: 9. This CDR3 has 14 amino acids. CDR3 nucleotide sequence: TGCAGTGCCGGACTAGCGGGGCCCCTTGGTGAGCAGTTCTTC. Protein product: CSAGLAGPLGEQFF.

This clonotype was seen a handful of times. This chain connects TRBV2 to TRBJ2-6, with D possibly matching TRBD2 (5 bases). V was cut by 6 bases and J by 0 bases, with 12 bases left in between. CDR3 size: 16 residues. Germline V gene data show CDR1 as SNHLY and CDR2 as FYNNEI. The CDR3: CASSIGLSSGANVLTF. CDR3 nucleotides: TGTGCCAGCAGCATAGGACTCAGCTCTGGGGCCAACGTCCTGACTTTC.

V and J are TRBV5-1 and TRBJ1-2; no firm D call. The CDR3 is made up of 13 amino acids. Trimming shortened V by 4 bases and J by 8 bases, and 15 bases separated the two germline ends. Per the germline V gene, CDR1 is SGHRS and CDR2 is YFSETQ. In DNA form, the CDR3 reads TGCGCCAGCAGCCCCGGTGGCATTCGGGGCTACACCTTC. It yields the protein CASSPGGIRGYTF.

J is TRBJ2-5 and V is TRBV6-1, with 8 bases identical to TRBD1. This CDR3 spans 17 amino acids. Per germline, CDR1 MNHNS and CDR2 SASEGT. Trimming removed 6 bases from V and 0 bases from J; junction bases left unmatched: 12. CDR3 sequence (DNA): TGTGCCAGCAGGAGAGTCCCGGGACAGGACCACCAAGAGACCCAGTACTTC. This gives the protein CASRRVPGQDHQETQYF.

Here the CDR3 DNA reads TGTGCCACCAGTCCCCACAATGAGCAGTACTTC. As protein: CATSPHNEQYF. The genes are TRBV24-1 and TRBJ2-1; unclear D gene. The assigned J gene may be wrong: the sequence end matches TRBJ2-7 better. The CDR3 covers 11 residues. Germline V gene sequence: CDR1 KGHDR, CDR2 SFDVKD.

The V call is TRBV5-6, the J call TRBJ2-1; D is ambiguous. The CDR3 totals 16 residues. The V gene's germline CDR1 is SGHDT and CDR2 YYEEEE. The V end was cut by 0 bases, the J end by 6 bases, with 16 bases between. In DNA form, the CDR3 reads TGTGCCAGCAGCTTGGGATTGGGCGTGTTTGTCAATGAGCAGTTCTTC. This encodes CASSLGLGVFVNEQFF.

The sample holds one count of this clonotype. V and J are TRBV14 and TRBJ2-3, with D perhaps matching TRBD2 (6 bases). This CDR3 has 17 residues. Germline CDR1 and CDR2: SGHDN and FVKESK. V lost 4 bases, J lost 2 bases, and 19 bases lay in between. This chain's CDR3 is CASSRLADPRITDTQYF. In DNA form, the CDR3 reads TGTGCCAGCAGCCGCTTAGCGGATCCTCGAATCACAGATACGCAGTATTTT.

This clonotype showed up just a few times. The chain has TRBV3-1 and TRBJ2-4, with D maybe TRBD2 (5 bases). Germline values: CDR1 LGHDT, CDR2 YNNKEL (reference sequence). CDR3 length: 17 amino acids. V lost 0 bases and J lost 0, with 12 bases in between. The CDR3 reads CASSQERGGLAKNIQYF. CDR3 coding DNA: TGTGCCAGCAGCCAAGAGCGAGGCGGACTAGCCAAAAACATTCAGTACTTC.

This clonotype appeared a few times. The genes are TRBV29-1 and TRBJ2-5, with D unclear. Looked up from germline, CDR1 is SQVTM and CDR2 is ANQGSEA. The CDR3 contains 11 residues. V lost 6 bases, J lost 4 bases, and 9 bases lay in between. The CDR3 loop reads CSVRPGETQYF. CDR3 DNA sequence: TGCAGCGTACGACCTGGAGAGACCCAGTACTTC.